These 29 T cell receptor beta chains share one sample of origin, sequenced in a study of T cell changes during pregnancy in multiple sclerosis (dated by TCRdb to between 2019 and 2020). The method behind the library was the immunoSEQ multiplex PCR assay. As stored in TCRdb, this immuneACCESS dataset retains in-frame rearrangements with V and J assigned. A fraction of the clones does not appear; measured against another copy, unresolved V genes explain less than half of the discrepancy, and the remainder lacks a known reason. The sample table lists about 69,000 clones, 75% to 95% of them with a count of one. The top ten clonotypes cover 0.25% to 0.3% of the sample. Material: CD4+ T cells from peripheral blood mononuclear cells, obtained in the third trimester of pregnancy. Receptors were obtained from a female donor in good health, enrolled as a control in a pregnancy study.

The count of this clone is one. In DNA, the CDR3 is TGTGCCACCATAGCCAGTCATGGGGGGTATGAGCAGTTCTTC. Encoded protein: CATIASHGGYEQFF. The V call is TRBV6-5, the J call TRBJ2-1; D is possibly TRBD2 (6 bases). The CDR3 consists of 14 residues. The germline CDR1 and CDR2 sequences are MNHEY and SVGAGI. Deletions cut 10 bases from V and 8 bases from J, with 21 bases between.

The J gene is TRBJ2-1, the V gene TRBV19, with 13 bases matching TRBD2. Trimming at V came to 7 bases and at J to 7 bases, leaving 10 bases not matched to a gene. The germline V gene has CDR1 LNHDA and CDR2 SQIVND (reference sequence). This CDR3 region has 16 residues. The CDR3 DNA reads as TGTGCCAGTATATTAACTAGCGGGGGGGCCACGAATGAGCAGTTCTTC. Protein product: CASILTSGGATNEQFF.

The chain carries TRBV7-9 and TRBJ2-3, with a weak D call TRBD1 (6 bases). Germline values: CDR1 SEHNR, CDR2 FQNEAQ (reference sequence). The ends were cut back, 2 bases at V and 3 bases at J, with 9 bases in the middle. This CDR3 contains 14 residues. CDR3 amino acids: CASSLRTVTDTQYF. CDR3 DNA sequence: TGTGCCAGCAGCTTAAGGACAGTTACAGATACGCAGTATTTT.

This clone was counted only a few times. The chain combines TRBV20-1 with TRBJ1-1; D is undetermined. Germline CDR1 reads DFQATT; CDR2 reads SNEGSKA (reference sequence). Trimming shortened V by 3 bases and J by 7 bases, and 9 bases separated the two germline ends. The CDR3 contains 11 residues. In DNA, the CDR3 is TGCAGTGCTAGTTTGACTCATGAAGCTTTCTTT. It codes for CSASLTHEAFF.

This clone occurred once. The V and J genes are TRBV5-5 and TRBJ2-5; 7 nucleotides line up with TRBD2. CDR1 is SGHKS and CDR2 is YYEKEE in the germline V gene (reference sequence). The CDR3 extends over 15 amino acids. V dropped 4 bases and J dropped 0; count of bases not matched to a gene: 6. The CDR3 sequence: CASSRYRGDQETQYF. The CDR3 DNA is TGTGCCAGCAGCCGGTATCGGGGGGACCAAGAGACCCAGTACTTC. The full variable domain, its missing parts supplied by reference TRBV5-5 and TRBJ2-5, is DAGVTQSPTHLIKTRGQQVTLRCSPISGHKSVSWYQQVLGQGPQFIFQYYEKEERGRGNFPDRFSARQFPNYSSELNVNALLLGDSALYLCASSRYRGDQETQYFGPGTRLLVL.

The chain links TRBV7-3 to TRBJ1-1, with a tentative D call TRBD1 (6 bases). Trimming removed 6 bases at V and 4 bases at J, with 12 bases between. CDR3 length: 13 residues. The germline V gene encodes CDR1 SGHTA and CDR2 FQGTGA. Here the CDR3 DNA reads TGTGCCAGCAGTCGTCAGGGGATCACTGAAGCTTTCTTT. It encodes CASSRQGITEAFF. The whole variable domain, remainder taken from reference TRBV7-3 and TRBJ1-1, is GAGVSQTPSNKVTEKGKYVELRCDPISGHTALYWYRQSLGQGPEFLIYFQGTGAADDSGLPNDRFFAVRPEGSVSTLKIQRTERGDSAVYLCASSRQGITEAFFGQGTRLTVV.

The rearrangement links TRBV7-2 to TRBJ1-5, with D perhaps TRBD1 (6 bases). Trimming cost V 5 bases and J 7 bases, with 21 bases left between them. Germline V gives CDR1 SGHTA, CDR2 FQGNSA. CDR3 size: 16 residues. The CDR3 region is CASSLTWGQGNQPQHF. The CDR3 DNA is TGTGCCAGCAGCCTCACATGGGGGCAGGGTAACCAGCCCCAGCATTTT. Variable domain in full (rest from reference TRBV7-2 and TRBJ1-5): GAGVSQSPSNKVTEKGKDVELRCDPISGHTALYWYRQSLGQGLEFLIYFQGNSAPDKSGLPSDRFSAERTGGSVSTLTIQRTQQEDSAVYLCASSLTWGQGNQPQHFGDGTRLSIL.

This clone was picked up one time. This rearrangement joins TRBV14 to TRBJ1-1; 7 positions match TRBD1. This CDR3 has 13 amino acids. CDR1 is SGHDN, CDR2 FVKESK, per germline. Trimming cost V 3 bases and J 10 bases; bases outside gene matches: 8. Here the CDR3 reads CASSQGARGRAFF. The CDR3 nucleotides are TGTGCCAGCAGCCAGGGGGCCAGGGGGAGAGCTTTCTTT.

The gene calls are TRBV29-1 and TRBJ2-7, with 11 bases aligning to TRBD1. V lost 5 bases, J lost 5 bases, and 11 bases stayed unmatched. Per the germline V gene, CDR1 is SQVTM and CDR2 is ANQGSEA. This CDR3 is 15 amino acids long. The CDR3 sequence is CSVRNPDRGLHEQYF. CDR3 DNA sequence: TGCAGCGTTAGAAACCCGGACAGGGGGCTCCACGAGCAGTACTTC.

This clone came up a few times. The CDR3 loop is CAWSQLRGTEAFF. In DNA, the CDR3 is TGTGCCTGGAGCCAATTAAGGGGCACTGAAGCTTTCTTT. The genes are TRBV30 and TRBJ1-1; possible D gene TRBD1, 5 bases. From germline, CDR1 is GTSNPN and CDR2 SVGIG (reference sequence). Trimming pared 3 bases from V and 4 bases from J, leaving 12 bases between. The CDR3 is 13 amino acids.

The J gene is TRBJ1-1, the V gene TRBV5-4; D is possibly TRBD1 (6 bases). Germline V CDR1 and CDR2: SGHNT, YYREEE (reference sequence). The CDR3 is made up of 15 amino acids. The germline V and J ends were trimmed by 5 bases and 0 bases, with 14 bases remaining between them. The CDR3 DNA reads TGTGCCAGCAGAGCGGACAAGGGGGTGAACACTGAAGCTTTCTTT. Residues: CASRADKGVNTEAFF.

J is TRBJ1-2 and V is TRBV4-2; tentative D call: TRBD1 (6 bases). Germline CDR1 reads LGHNA; CDR2 reads YNFKEQ. V lost 3 bases and J lost 5, with 13 bases in between. The CDR3 length is 14 residues. CDR3 residues: CASSHDSQGYGYTF. CDR3 coding DNA: TGTGCCAGCAGCCACGATTCTCAGGGGTATGGCTACACCTTC.

This chain links TRBV7-9 with TRBJ1-1; maybe TRBD1 (5 bases). This CDR3 has 15 residues. The germline V gene encodes CDR1 SEHNR and CDR2 FQNEAQ (reference sequence). Trimming removed 5 bases at V and 5 bases at J, with 18 bases between. Here the CDR3 reads CASSPSWGGRTEAFF. In DNA form, the CDR3 reads TGTGCCAGCAGCCCGTCCTGGGGGGGACGGACTGAAGCTTTCTTT. Variable domain in full (rest from reference TRBV7-9 and TRBJ1-1): DTGVSQNPRHKITKRGQNVTFRCDPISEHNRLYWYRQTLGQGPEFLTYFQNEAQLEKSRLLSDRFSAERPKGSFSTLEIQRTEQGDSAMYLCASSPSWGGRTEAFFGQGTRLTVV.

J is TRBJ2-6 and V is TRBV19; the match to TRBD2 covers 7 bases. V lost 6 bases, J lost 1 base, and 9 bases stayed unmatched. The germline gives CDR1 LNHDA, CDR2 SQIVND (reference sequence). The CDR3 has 17 amino acids. CDR3 sequence reads: CASSEGGFVSGANVLTF. The CDR3 coding sequence is TGTGCCAGTAGCGAGGGAGGGTTCGTGTCTGGGGCCAACGTCCTGACTTTC.

This clone appeared a single time. V gene TRBV7-9 combines with J gene TRBJ2-3, with D perhaps TRBD2 (6 bases). The CDR3 covers 15 residues. The germline V and J ends were trimmed by 5 bases and 3 bases, with 15 bases remaining between them. Per germline, CDR1 SEHNR and CDR2 FQNEAQ (reference sequence). This CDR3 is CASSPILAVTDTQYF. The CDR3 coding sequence is TGTGCCAGCAGCCCCATCTTAGCGGTGACAGATACGCAGTATTTT.

The rearrangement links TRBV15 to TRBJ1-2, with a weak D call TRBD1 (5 bases). The CDR3 contains 14 residues. Germline V gene lookup returns CDR1 LNHNV and CDR2 YYDKDF (reference sequence). V was clipped by 0 bases and J by 4 bases, with 9 bases between them. The CDR3 DNA reads as TGTGCCACCAGCAGAGATCAGGGAACCTATGGCTACACCTTC. Amino acid sequence: CATSRDQGTYGYTF.

The gene calls are TRBV18 and TRBJ1-1, with D maybe TRBD1 (5 bases). The V and J ends lost 3 bases and 7 bases respectively, with 15 bases between them. The CDR3 loop spans 14 amino acids. Germline V lookup: CDR1 KGHSH, CDR2 LQKENI. Written as DNA, the CDR3 is TGTGCCAGCTCACCTAGTCAGGGCCCCCATGAAGCTTTCTTT. This codes for CASSPSQGPHEAFF.

This chain connects TRBV9 to TRBJ2-3, with 8 positions matching TRBD2. The germline V gene has CDR1 SGDLS and CDR2 YYNGEE. CDR3 size: 15 residues. V lost 4 bases to trimming and J lost 0 bases; unmatched junction nucleotides: 4. This chain's CDR3 is CASSPRGGSTDTQYF. The CDR3 DNA is TGTGCCAGCAGCCCCCGGGGGGGGAGCACAGATACGCAGTATTTT. The whole variable domain, filled in from reference TRBV9 and TRBJ2-3, reads DSGVTQTPKHLITATGQRVTLRCSPRSGDLSVYWYQQSLDQGLQFLIQYYNGEERAKGNILERFSAQQFPDLHSELNLSSLELGDSALYFCASSPRGGSTDTQYFGPGTRLTVL.

This clone was observed a handful of times. The CDR3 reads CASSLSGIPQETQYF. The CDR3 coding sequence is TGTGCCAGCAGCTTGTCCGGGATTCCTCAAGAGACCCAGTACTTC. The genes are TRBV7-3 and TRBJ2-5; weak D call: TRBD2 (5 bases). Germline CDR1 reads SGHTA; CDR2 reads FQGTGA. The germline V and J ends were trimmed by 3 bases and 2 bases, with 13 bases remaining between them. The CDR3 runs to 15 residues.

The chain has TRBV2 and TRBJ1-6; 10 bases are shared with TRBD1. The junction had 7 bases not matched to a gene; V was cut back by 6 bases and J by 11 bases. The length of the CDR3 is 14 residues. Germline loops: CDR1 SNHLY, CDR2 FYNNEI. The CDR3 bases are TGTGCCAGCAGCATCGGGACAGGGGATCCACCCCTCCACTTT. Residues: CASSIGTGDPPLHF.

The V and J genes are TRBV5-4 and TRBJ1-2; 8 bases line up with TRBD1. The CDR3 totals 15 residues. The J segment lost 6 bases and the V segment lost 1 base, leaving 8 bases of the junction unmatched. Germline CDR1 is SGHNT and CDR2 is YYREEE (reference sequence). The CDR3 region is CASSLTGGKIHGYTF. Written as DNA, the CDR3 is TGTGCCAGCAGCTTGACAGGGGGGAAGATTCATGGCTACACCTTC.

The V and J genes are TRBV30 and TRBJ1-1; D is uncertain. The CDR3 loop spans 11 amino acids. The germline V and J ends were trimmed by 1 base and 7 bases, with 7 bases remaining between them. The germline gives CDR1 GTSNPN, CDR2 SVGIG (reference sequence). CDR3 amino acids: CAWSDRDEAFF. As DNA, the CDR3 is TGTGCCTGGAGTGACCGCGATGAAGCTTTCTTT.

By proportion, this clone is medium-sized. The chain links TRBV6-5 to TRBJ1-1; D gene uncertain. This CDR3 region has 13 residues. Trimming removed 7 bases from V and 3 bases from J, with 12 bases in between. Germline assignment: CDR1 MNHEY and CDR2 SVGAGI. The CDR3 nucleotides read TGTGCCAGCAACTCTGACGGGGACACTGAAGCTTTCTTT. It specifies CASNSDGDTEAFF.

The J gene is TRBJ1-4, the V gene TRBV5-1, with 7 bases identical to TRBD1. The length of the CDR3 is 16 residues. Germline CDR1 reads SGHRS; CDR2 reads YFSETQ. The V segment lost 2 bases and the J segment 0 bases; nucleotides outside the gene matches: 4. CDR3 nucleotides: TGCGCCAGCAGCTTAGGACAGGTCGCAACTAATGAAAAACTGTTTTTT. It codes for CASSLGQVATNEKLFF.

Written as DNA, the CDR3 is TGCGCCAGCAGCCAAGAAGGACAGGGGGCCGGTGGGACCCAGTACTTC. This sequence encodes CASSQEGQGAGGTQYF. The rearrangement joins TRBV4-1 to TRBJ2-5, with TRBD1 matching 11 bases. This CDR3 has 16 amino acids. With 0 bases clipped from V and 7 bases from J, the junction kept 7 bases outside the gene matches. The germline V gene has CDR1 MGHRA and CDR2 YSYEKL.

The rearrangement joins TRBV5-5 to TRBJ1-3; a weak D match, TRBD1 (5 bases). The CDR3 length is 17 residues. Trimming took 1 base from V and 0 from J, leaving 14 bases between them. Germline V gene lookup returns CDR1 SGHKS and CDR2 YYEKEE (reference sequence). The CDR3, as DNA: TGTGCCAGCAGCTTGACTTACAGGTGGTACTCTGGAAACACCATATATTTT. Translating it yields CASSLTYRWYSGNTIYF.

The chain employs TRBV5-1 and TRBJ1-2, with 9 bases that match TRBD1. The V gene's germline CDR1 is SGHRS and CDR2 YFSETQ. Unmatched junction bases numbered 11, after V lost 0 bases and J lost 8 bases. The CDR3 runs 16 residues. CDR3 sequence: CASSLDLPTGGDGYTF. CDR3 in DNA: TGCGCCAGCAGCTTGGACCTTCCGACAGGGGGGGACGGCTACACCTTC.

The rearrangement uses TRBV7-9 and TRBJ1-1; D uncertain. CDR3 size: 13 residues. Germline V gene lookup returns CDR1 SEHNR and CDR2 FQNEAQ (reference sequence). The V end lost 7 bases, the J end lost 1 base, and 10 bases lay between the germline ends. DNA for the CDR3: TGTGCCAGCATTGTCTCCTCGAACACTGAAGCTTTCTTT. Amino acid sequence: CASIVSSNTEAFF. The whole variable domain, remainder taken from reference TRBV7-9 and TRBJ1-1, is DTGVSQNPRHKITKRGQNVTFRCDPISEHNRLYWYRQTLGQGPEFLTYFQNEAQLEKSRLLSDRFSAERPKGSFSTLEIQRTEQGDSAMYLCASIVSSNTEAFFGQGTRLTVV.

J is TRBJ2-7 and V is TRBV19; TRBD1 agrees at 10 bases. The germline CDR1 and CDR2 sequences are LNHDA and SQIVND (reference sequence). CDR3 length: 13 amino acids. V trimming: 7 bases; J trimming: 3 bases; junction bases outside the gene matches: 3. The CDR3 loop is CASTGTGDYEQYF. For the CDR3, the DNA is TGTGCCAGTACCGGGACAGGGGACTACGAGCAGTACTTC.